This entry lists 13 T cell receptor beta chains sequenced from one sample in a study of regulatory T cells in long-lasting Graves disease. Time point given: persistent/refractory GD, antithyroid drugs over 5 years with positive TRAb. Extracted PBMC RNA gave rise to the TCR library. Arm-PCR of CDR3 regions with iRepertoire HTBI primers generated TCR beta libraries. TCRdb independently ran MiXCR on the multiplex PCR reads; one entry per CDR3 protein. The sample yields around 510,000 distinct CDR3 sequences, around 21% seen once. The source material was peripheral blood mononuclear cells (PBMCs), sampled when the disease was refractory, from a patient treated with antithyroid drugs. The receptors come from a female donor with Graves disease.

The rearrangement uses TRBV24-1 and TRBJ1-1; D remains ambiguous. The germline V gene encodes CDR1 KGHDR and CDR2 SFDVKD. V was clipped by 0 bases and J by 0 bases, with 7 bases between them. The CDR3 spans 15 residues. The CDR3 here is CATSDLRTLNTEAFF. DNA for the CDR3: TGTGCCACCAGTGATTTGCGCACCTTGAACACTGAAGCTTTCTTT.

Only a few counts were recorded for this clonotype. The CDR3 region has the DNA TGTGCCAGCAGCGGTCGACAGGGGGGATCTGGAAACACCATATATTTT. Its protein is CASSGRQGGSGNTIYF. This chain connects TRBV9 to TRBJ1-3; 9 bases fit TRBD1. Germline V gene sequence: CDR1 SGDLS, CDR2 YYNGEE. V was pared by 3 bases and J by 1 base, with 5 bases of the junction left unmatched. The CDR3 is made up of 16 amino acids.

This rearrangement joins TRBV6-2 or TRBV6-3 to TRBJ1-5; possibly TRBD1 for D (6 bases). The CDR3 consists of 15 residues. Trimming took 2 bases from V and 2 from J, leaving 10 bases between them. Germline CDR1 and CDR2: MNHEY and SVGEGT. This CDR3 is CASSYPRQGNQPQHF. The CDR3 DNA follows: TGTGCCAGCAGTTACCCTAGACAGGGCAATCAGCCCCAGCATTTT.

This clonotype has ten or more counts. V gene TRBV27 combines with J gene TRBJ2-5; 8 bases are shared with TRBD2. The germline V gene encodes CDR1 MNHEY and CDR2 SMNVEV (reference sequence). The CDR3 covers 15 residues. V shed 8 bases, J shed 4 bases, and the junction held 12 bases outside the gene matches. CDR3 coding DNA: TGTGCCAGCGGGAGCTTCGGACTAGCAGGAGAGACCCAGTACTTC. Its protein is CASGSFGLAGETQYF.

In this sample, this clonotype turned up many times. V is TRBV6-2 or TRBV6-3 and J is TRBJ2-2; D gene unclear. From germline, CDR1 is MNHEY and CDR2 SVGEGT. V lost 2 bases and J 5 bases, leaving 12 bases between the germline ends. CDR3 length equals 15 residues. CDR3: CASSYNGEGTGELFF. CDR3 nucleotides: TGTGCCAGCAGTTACAATGGGGAAGGGACCGGGGAGCTGTTTTTT.

A note on this clonotype: Germline is not matched at one junction end, which may reflect a read error. The CDR3 DNA is TGTGCCCGGAGTGTACTCGAGGGTTCACCCCTCCACTTT. Its translation is CARSVLEGSPLHF. The V call is TRBV30, the J call TRBJ1-6; unclear D gene. Germline V gene data show CDR1 as GTSNPN and CDR2 as SVGIG (reference sequence). CDR3 size: 13 residues. The variable domain in full, with the rest retrieved from reference TRBV30 and TRBJ1-6, is SQTIHQWPATLVQPVGSPLSLECTVEGTSNPNLYWYRQAAGRGLQLLFYSVGIGQISSEVPQNLSASRPQDRQFILSSKKLLLSDSGFYLCARSVLEGSPLHFGNGTRLTVT.

This clonotype showed up just a few times. The rearrangement links TRBV27 to TRBJ2-4; TRBD2 agrees at 14 bases. The CDR3 is made up of 15 amino acids. Looked up from germline, CDR1 is MNHEY and CDR2 is SMNVEV (reference sequence). The ends lost 5 bases at V and 12 bases at J; junction bases unmatched: 9. The CDR3 coding sequence is TGTGCCAGCAGTCCTGGACTAGCGGGGGGATTCCCTCAGTACTTC. It translates to CASSPGLAGGFPQYF.

This clonotype was recorded a few times. The V call is TRBV9, the J call TRBJ2-2; 9 bases agree with TRBD2. The junction had 3 bases not matched to a gene; V was cut back by 2 bases and J by 4 bases. Per germline, CDR1 SGDLS and CDR2 YYNGEE. The CDR3 has 15 amino acids. The CDR3 region has the DNA TGTGCCAGCAGCGTCGGAGCGGGGGGCACCGGGGAGCTGTTTTTT. It is translated as CASSVGAGGTGELFF. The whole variable domain, filled in from reference TRBV9 and TRBJ2-2, reads DSGVTQTPKHLITATGQRVTLRCSPRSGDLSVYWYQQSLDQGLQFLIQYYNGEERAKGNILERFSAQQFPDLHSELNLSSLELGDSALYFCASSVGAGGTGELFFGEGSRLTVL.

This clonotype was picked up a small number of times. This chain links TRBV19 with TRBJ1-1, with a tentative D call TRBD1 (5 bases). There are 14 residues in the CDR3. Germline V gene lookup returns CDR1 LNHDA and CDR2 SQIVND (reference sequence). The V and J ends lost 5 bases and 1 base respectively, with 11 bases between them. This CDR3 reads CASSRQIRNTEAFF. The DNA for the CDR3 is TGTGCCAGTAGTCGACAGATAAGGAACACTGAAGCTTTCTTT.

At least ten counts were recorded for this clonotype. The chain employs TRBV28 and TRBJ2-5, with 9 bases identical to TRBD2. Unmatched junction bases numbered 15, after V lost 5 bases and J lost 5 bases. Germline CDR1 reads MDHEN; CDR2 reads SYDVKM. CDR3 length: 17 amino acids. In nucleotides, the CDR3 is TGTGCCAGCAGTCTACCGCCTGAGCGGGAGGTGGGGGAGACCCAGTACTTC. Its translation: CASSLPPEREVGETQYF. The whole variable domain, filled in from reference TRBV28 and TRBJ2-5, reads DVKVTQSSRYLVKRTGEKVFLECVQDMDHENMFWYRQDPGLGLRLIYFSYDVKMKEKGDIPEGYSVSREKKERFSLILESASTNQTSMYLCASSLPPEREVGETQYFGPGTRLLVL.

The V call is TRBV5-4, the J call TRBJ1-3; TRBD1 agrees at 9 bases. Per germline, CDR1 SGHNT and CDR2 YYREEE (reference sequence). The CDR3 consists of 15 residues. V was pared by 4 bases and J by 8 bases, with 10 bases of the junction left unmatched. The CDR3 DNA follows: TGTGCCAGCAGCCCTGGGACAGGGAACGGGGACACCATATATTTT. This encodes CASSPGTGNGDTIYF.

The table lists this clonotype with many counts. V and J are TRBV2 and TRBJ1-3; a weak D match, TRBD1 (5 bases). The CDR3 is made up of 18 amino acids. Germline V gene lookup returns CDR1 SNHLY and CDR2 FYNNEI. V gave up 7 bases and J gave up 0 bases, with 22 bases separating them. DNA for the CDR3: TGTGCCAGCAACACAGGCGGAATGGGGCCCAGCTCTGGAAACACCATATATTTT. This translates into CASNTGGMGPSSGNTIYF.

The chain recombines TRBV28 with TRBJ2-3, with 7 bases matching TRBD2. The CDR3 is 20 amino acids. The trim removed 4 bases at V and 4 bases at J, leaving 23 bases unmatched. Germline CDR1 and CDR2: MDHEN and SYDVKM. The CDR3 nucleotides read TGTGCCAGCAGTTCCCTTCGCAGGGCGCACGAGCGGGGCGGGCCAGATACGCAGTATTTT. This translates into CASSSLRRAHERGGPDTQYF.